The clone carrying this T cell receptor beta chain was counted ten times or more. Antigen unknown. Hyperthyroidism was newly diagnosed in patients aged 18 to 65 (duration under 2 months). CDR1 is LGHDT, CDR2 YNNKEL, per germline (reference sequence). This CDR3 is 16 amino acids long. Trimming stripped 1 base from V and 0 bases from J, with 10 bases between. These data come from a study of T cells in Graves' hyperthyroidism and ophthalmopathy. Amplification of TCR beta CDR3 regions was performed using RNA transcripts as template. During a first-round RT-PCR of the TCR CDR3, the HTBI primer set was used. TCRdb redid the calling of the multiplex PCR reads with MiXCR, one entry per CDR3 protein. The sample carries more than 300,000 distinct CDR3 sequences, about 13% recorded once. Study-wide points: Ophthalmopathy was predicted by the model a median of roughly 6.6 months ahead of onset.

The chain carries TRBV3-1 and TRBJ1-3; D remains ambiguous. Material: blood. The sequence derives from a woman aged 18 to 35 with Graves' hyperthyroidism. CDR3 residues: CASSQVFGSSGNTIYF. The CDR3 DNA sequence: TGTGCCAGCAGCCAAGTCTTCGGATCCTCTGGAAACACCATATATTTT.